This record looks at one T cell receptor beta chain sequence and its context. TCRdb fed the RACE reads into MiXCR, producing one record per CDR3 protein. There are 150,000 to 200,000 distinct CDR3 sequences in the sample; 20% to 25% occur only once, and approximately 6.7% lies in the top ten. This sample was taken from a study of human T cells and chemical hapten exposure. Sample time point: patch test 1, 2 weeks after DPC sensitization. Treatment indicated: therapeutic diphenylcyclopropenone sensitization with weekly scalp DPC. This CDR3 spans 12 amino acids. CDR1 and CDR2 from the germline V gene are LNHDA and SQIVND (reference sequence).

The sample consisted of whole blood, taken in connection with sensitization to the hapten diphenylcyclopropenone (DPC). The rearrangement uses TRBV19 and TRBJ2-2; 8 bases are shared with TRBD2. The clonotype was recovered from a woman aged 50 to 65 with alopecia areata. Some clones in this sample may be carry-over from other donors' samples. The CDR3: CASGSGTGELFF. The DNA of the CDR3 is TGTGCGAGCGGGAGTGGTACCGGGGAGCTGTTTTTT.